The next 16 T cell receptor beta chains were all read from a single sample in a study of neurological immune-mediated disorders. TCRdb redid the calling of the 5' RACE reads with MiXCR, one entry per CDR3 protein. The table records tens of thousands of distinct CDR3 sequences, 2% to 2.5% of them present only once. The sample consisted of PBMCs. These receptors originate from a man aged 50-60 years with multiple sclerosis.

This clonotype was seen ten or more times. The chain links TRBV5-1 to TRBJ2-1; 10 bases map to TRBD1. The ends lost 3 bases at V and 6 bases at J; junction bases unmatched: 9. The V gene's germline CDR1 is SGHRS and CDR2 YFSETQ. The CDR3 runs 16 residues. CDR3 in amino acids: CASSSLRQGAGNEQFF. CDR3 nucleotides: TGCGCCAGCAGCTCCCTCCGACAGGGGGCGGGCAATGAGCAGTTCTTC.

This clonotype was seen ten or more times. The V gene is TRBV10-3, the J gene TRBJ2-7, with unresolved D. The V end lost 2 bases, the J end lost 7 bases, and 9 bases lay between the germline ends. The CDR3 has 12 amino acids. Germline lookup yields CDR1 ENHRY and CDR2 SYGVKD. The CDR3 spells CAISERSNEQYF. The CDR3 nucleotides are TGTGCCATCAGTGAGCGATCTAATGAGCAGTACTTC.

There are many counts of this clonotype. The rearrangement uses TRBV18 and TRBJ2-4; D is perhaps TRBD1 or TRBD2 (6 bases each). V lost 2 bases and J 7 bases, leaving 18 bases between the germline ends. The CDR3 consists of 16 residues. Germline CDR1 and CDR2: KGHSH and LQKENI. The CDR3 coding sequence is TGTGCCAGCTCACCAGCCGGGGGCAATAATGGGAACATTCAGTACTTC. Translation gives CASSPAGGNNGNIQYF.

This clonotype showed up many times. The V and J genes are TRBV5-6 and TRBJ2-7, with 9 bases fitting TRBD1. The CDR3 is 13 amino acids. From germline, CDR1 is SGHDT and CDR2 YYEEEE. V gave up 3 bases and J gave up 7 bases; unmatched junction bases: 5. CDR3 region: CASSSGTGNEQYF. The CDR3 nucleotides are TGTGCCAGCAGCTCCGGGACAGGGAATGAGCAGTACTTC.

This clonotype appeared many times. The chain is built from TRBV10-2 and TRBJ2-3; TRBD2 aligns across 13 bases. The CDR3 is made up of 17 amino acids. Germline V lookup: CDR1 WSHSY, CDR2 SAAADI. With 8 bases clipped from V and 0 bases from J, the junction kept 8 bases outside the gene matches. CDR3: CASRTSGGLISTDTQYF. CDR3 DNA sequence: TGCGCCAGCCGGACTAGCGGGGGCCTGATTAGCACAGATACGCAGTATTTT.

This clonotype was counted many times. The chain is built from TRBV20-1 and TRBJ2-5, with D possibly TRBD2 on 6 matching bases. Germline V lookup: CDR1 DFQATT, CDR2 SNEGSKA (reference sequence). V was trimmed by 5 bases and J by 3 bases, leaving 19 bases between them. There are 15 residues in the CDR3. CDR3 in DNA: TGCAGTGCTTCCCTCGGGACTGGCCTCAAAGAGACCCAGTACTTC. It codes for CSASLGTGLKETQYF.

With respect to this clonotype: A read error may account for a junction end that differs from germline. The CDR3 DNA follows: TGCAGTGCTAGAGCAGAGTCAGGGAATTCACCCCTCAACTTT. This sequence encodes CSARAESGNSPLNF. The gene calls are TRBV20-1 and TRBJ1-6, with D maybe TRBD1 (5 bases). The CDR3 extends over 14 amino acids. Germline lookup yields CDR1 DFQATT and CDR2 SNEGSKA (reference sequence).

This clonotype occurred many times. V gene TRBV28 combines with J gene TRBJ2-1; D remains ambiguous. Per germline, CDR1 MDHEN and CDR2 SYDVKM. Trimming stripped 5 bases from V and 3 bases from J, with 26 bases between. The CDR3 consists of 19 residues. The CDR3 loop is CASSPLYNSRLNFYNEQFF. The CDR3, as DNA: TGTGCCAGCAGTCCCCTGTATAATTCGCGGCTCAACTTCTACAATGAGCAGTTCTTC.

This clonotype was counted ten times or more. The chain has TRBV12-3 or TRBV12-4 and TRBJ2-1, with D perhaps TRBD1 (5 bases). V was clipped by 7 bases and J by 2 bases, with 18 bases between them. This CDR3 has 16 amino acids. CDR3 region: CASTFLGVATYNEQFF. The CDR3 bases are TGTGCCAGCACCTTTCTAGGGGTAGCAACCTACAATGAGCAGTTCTTC.

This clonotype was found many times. CDR3 sequence (DNA): TGTGCCAGCAGTCCAGGGAGCTCCTATAATTCACCCCTCCACTTT. Its translation: CASSPGSSYNSPLHF. This rearrangement joins TRBV7-2 to TRBJ1-6, with D possibly TRBD1 on 5 matching bases. This CDR3 has 15 amino acids. In germline, CDR1 is SGHTA, CDR2 FQGNSA. With 6 bases removed from V and 0 bases from J, the gap between germline ends came to 9 bases.

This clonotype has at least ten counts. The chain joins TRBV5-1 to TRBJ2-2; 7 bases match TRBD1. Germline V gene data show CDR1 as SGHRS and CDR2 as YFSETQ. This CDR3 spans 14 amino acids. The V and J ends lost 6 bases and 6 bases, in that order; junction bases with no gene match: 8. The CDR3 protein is CASNDFTGAGELFF. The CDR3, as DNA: TGCGCCAGCAACGATTTTACAGGGGCCGGGGAGCTGTTTTTT.

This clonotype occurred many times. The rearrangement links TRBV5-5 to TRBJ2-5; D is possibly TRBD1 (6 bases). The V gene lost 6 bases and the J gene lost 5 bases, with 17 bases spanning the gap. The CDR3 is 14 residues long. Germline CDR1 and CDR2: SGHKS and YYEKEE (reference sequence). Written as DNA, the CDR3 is TGTGCCAGCACAACCGTGGGGGCCGGGGAGACCCAGTACTTC. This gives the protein CASTTVGAGETQYF.

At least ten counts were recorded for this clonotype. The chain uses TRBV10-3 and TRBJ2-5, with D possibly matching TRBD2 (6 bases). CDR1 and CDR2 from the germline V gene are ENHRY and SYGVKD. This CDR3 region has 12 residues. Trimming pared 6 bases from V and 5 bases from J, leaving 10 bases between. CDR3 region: CAISPRGETQYF. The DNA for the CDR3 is TGTGCCATCAGCCCCCGGGGGGAGACCCAGTACTTC.

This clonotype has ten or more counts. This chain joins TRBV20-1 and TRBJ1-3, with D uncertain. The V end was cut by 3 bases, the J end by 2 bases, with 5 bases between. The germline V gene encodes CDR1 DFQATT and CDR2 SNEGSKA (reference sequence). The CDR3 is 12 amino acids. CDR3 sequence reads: CSARPAGNTIYF. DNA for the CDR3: TGCAGTGCTAGGCCGGCTGGAAACACCATATATTTT.

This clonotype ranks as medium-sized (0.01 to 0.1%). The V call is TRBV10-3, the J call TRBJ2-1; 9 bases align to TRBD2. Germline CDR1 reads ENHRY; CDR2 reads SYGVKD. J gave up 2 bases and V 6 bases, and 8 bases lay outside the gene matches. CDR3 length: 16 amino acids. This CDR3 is CAIRDPSGETYNEQFF. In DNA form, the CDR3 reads TGTGCCATCAGAGACCCTAGCGGGGAAACCTACAATGAGCAGTTCTTC.

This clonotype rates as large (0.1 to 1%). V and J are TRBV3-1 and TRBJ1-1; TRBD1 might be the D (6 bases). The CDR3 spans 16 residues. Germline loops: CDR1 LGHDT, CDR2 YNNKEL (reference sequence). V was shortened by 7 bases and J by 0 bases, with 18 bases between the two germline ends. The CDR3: CASTPGGGDMNTEAFF. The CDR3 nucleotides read TGTGCCAGCACCCCCGGGGGAGGGGACATGAACACTGAAGCTTTCTTT. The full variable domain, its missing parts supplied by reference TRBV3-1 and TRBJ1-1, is DTAVSQTPKYLVTQMGNDKSIKCEQNLGHDTMYWYKQDSKKFLKIMFSYNNKELIINETVPNRFSPKSPDKAHLNLHINSLELGDSAVYFCASTPGGGDMNTEAFFGQGTRLTVV.